Included here is one T cell receptor beta chain sequence, with context. The antigen is not known. This sample is part of a study of shared clonotypes between healthy human individuals. The study's findings and limits: Compared with clonotypes that all four donors shared, non-shared clonotypes had lower generation probabilities.

Authors' data handling: Filtering differed since immunoSEQ provided only junctions, with no quality scores. Generated by immunoSEQ multiplex PCR, the TCRdb table keeps only in-frame clones and is missing some. V, J and clone size reflect that table, while D and trimming were determined from the DNA. The data show over a million clones, with about 98.5% seen just once and around 0.38% held by the top ten. The sample taken for sequencing was naive CD4+ T cells sorted from blood. Regarding subset: CD45RA+ positively selected. The clonotype was recovered from a young man in good health.

In nucleotides, the CDR3 is TGTGCCAGCAGCTTCACCGCGGCCGGGACCCAGTACTTC. Encoded protein: CASSFTAAGTQYF. The chain has TRBV25-1 and TRBJ2-5, with D hard to call. Germline V lookup: CDR1 MGHDK, CDR2 SYGVNS. V was trimmed by 6 bases and J by 7 bases, leaving 15 bases between them. This CDR3 contains 13 residues. The variable domain in full, completed from reference TRBV25-1 and TRBJ2-5, reads EADIYQTPRYLVIGTGKKITLECSQTMGHDKMYWYQQDPGMELHLIHYSYGVNSTEKGDLSSESTVSRIRTEHFPLTLESARPSHTSQYLCASSFTAAGTQYFGPGTRLLVL.